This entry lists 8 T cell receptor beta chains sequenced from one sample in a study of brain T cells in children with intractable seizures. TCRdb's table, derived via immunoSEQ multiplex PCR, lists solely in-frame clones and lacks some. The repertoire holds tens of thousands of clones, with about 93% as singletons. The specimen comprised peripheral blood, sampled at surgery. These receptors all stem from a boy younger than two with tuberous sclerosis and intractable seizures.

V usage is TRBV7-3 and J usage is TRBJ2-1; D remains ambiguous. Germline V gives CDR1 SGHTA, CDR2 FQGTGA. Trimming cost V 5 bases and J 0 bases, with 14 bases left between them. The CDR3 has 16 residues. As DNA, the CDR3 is TGTGCCAGCAGCAAGACGCCATCTTCCTCCTACAATGAGCAGTTCTTC. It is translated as CASSKTPSSSYNEQFF.

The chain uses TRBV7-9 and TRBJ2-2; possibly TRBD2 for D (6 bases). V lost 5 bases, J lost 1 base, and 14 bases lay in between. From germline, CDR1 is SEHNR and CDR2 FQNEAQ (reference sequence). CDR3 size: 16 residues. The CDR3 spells CASSKIRAGNTGELFF. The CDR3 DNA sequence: TGTGCCAGCAGCAAGATAAGAGCGGGGAACACCGGGGAGCTGTTTTTT.

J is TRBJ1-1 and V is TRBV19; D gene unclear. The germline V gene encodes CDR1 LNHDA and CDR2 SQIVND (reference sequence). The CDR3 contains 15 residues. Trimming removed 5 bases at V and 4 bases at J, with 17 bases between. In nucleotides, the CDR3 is TGTGCCAGTAGTTATTCCCTAAGCAGGTCCACTGAAGCTTTCTTT. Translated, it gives CASSYSLSRSTEAFF.

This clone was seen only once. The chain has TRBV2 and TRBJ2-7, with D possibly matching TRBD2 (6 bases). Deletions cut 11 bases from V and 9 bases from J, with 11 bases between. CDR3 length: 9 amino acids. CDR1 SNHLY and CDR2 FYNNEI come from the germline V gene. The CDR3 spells CAGGLPQYF. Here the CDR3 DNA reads TGTGCCGGGGGACTTCCGCAGTACTTC. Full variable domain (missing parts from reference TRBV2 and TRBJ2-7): EPEVTQTPSHQVTQMGQEVILRCVPISNHLYFYWYRQILGQKVEFLVSFYNNEISEKSEIFDDQFSVERPDGSNFTLKIRSTKLEDSAMYFCAGGLPQYFGPGTRLTVT.

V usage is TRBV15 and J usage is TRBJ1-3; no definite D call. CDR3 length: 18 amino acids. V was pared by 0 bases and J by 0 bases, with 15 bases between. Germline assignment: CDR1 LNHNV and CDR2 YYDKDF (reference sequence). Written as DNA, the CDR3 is TGTGCCACCAGCAGAGATGTGGACCGCTTCAGCTCTGGAAACACCATATATTTT. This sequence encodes CATSRDVDRFSSGNTIYF.

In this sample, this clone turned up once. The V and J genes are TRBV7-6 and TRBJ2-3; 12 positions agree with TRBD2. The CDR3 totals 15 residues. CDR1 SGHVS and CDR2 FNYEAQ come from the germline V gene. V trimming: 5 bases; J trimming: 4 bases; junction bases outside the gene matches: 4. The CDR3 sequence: CASSLLAGGPDTQYF. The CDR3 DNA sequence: TGTGCCAGCAGCCTGCTAGCGGGAGGGCCAGATACGCAGTATTTT.

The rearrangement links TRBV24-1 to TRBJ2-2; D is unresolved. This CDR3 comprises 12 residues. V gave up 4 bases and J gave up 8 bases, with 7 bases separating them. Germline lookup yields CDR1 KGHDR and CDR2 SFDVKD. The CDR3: CATSDLGGELFF. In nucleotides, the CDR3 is TGTGCCACCAGTGACCTCGGAGGGGAGCTGTTTTTT.

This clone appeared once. The CDR3 DNA reads TGTGCCAGCAGCTCCCCTGGGGGAAGGGAGTGGGGGACCCAGTACTTC. It is translated as CASSSPGGREWGTQYF. J is TRBJ2-5 and V is TRBV9; perhaps D is TRBD1 or TRBD2 (5 bases each). Trimming cost V 4 bases and J 7 bases, with 23 bases left between them. Germline V gene sequence: CDR1 SGDLS, CDR2 YYNGEE. This CDR3 is built from 16 residues.